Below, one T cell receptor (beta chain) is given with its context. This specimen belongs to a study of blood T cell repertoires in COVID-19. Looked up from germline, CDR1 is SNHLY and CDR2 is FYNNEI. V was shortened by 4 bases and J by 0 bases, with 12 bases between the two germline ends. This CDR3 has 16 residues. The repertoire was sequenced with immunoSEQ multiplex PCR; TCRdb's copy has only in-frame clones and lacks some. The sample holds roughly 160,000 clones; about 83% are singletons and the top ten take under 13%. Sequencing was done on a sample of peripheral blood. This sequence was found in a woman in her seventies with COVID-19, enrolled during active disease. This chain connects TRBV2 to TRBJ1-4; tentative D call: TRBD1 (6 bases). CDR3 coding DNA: TGTGCCAGCAGTGGCAGGGGAGTTGCAACTAATGAAAAACTGTTTTTT. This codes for CASSGRGVATNEKLFF. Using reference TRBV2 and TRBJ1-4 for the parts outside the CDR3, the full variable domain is EPEVTQTPSHQVTQMGQEVILRCVPISNHLYFYWYRQILGQKVEFLVSFYNNEISEKSEIFDDQFSVERPDGSNFTLKIRSTKLEDSAMYFCASSGRGVATNEKLFFGSGTQLSVL.